This paragraph reports one TCR beta chain. Its antigen is still unknown. No base-level quality is on record; no much larger clone is a single base apart. TCRbeta CDR3 regions were amplified from genomic DNA using the immunoSEQ Assay, a bias-controlled multiplex PCR. The authors processed their data as follows. The number of nucleated cells in each sample was estimated by amplification of reference gene primers within the assay. To quantify the absolute abundance of each unique TCRbeta CDR3 rearrangement, sequence reads were collapsed and filtered. For each sample, productive Simpson clonality was calculated as the square root of Simpson's diversity index over productive rearrangements. TCRdb's version of the immuneACCESS table is confined to in-frame rearrangements and falls short of the full clone set. An unresolved V gene accounts for under half of the shortfall where checked; the remainder is of unknown origin. V and J calls plus clone size are reproduced from that table; the DNA served to infer D and trimming. The sample records about 380,000 clones, around 90% of which are singletons. The top ten constitute 6.5% to 8% of the sample.

The data belong to a study of blood T cell repertoires in COVID-19 (dated by TCRdb to between 2020 and 2021). Context from the whole study: Samples covering the acute and convalescent phases of COVID-19 were provided by collaborators in the United States, Italy and Spain. The prospective study material was composed of cDNA or gDNA derived from T cells, B-cell-depleted T cells, or PBMCs. Subjects who had been exposed to COVID-19, were actively infected with it, or had recovered from it provided the deeply sampled blood TCRbeta repertoires that made up the dataset. A freely available public database, intended as a resource for researchers studying the immune response to SARS-CoV-2, is where the repertoires were released. The samples were drawn from two sources: the first 160 participants of the ongoing ImmuneRACE study, and over 1,000 subjects contributed by 6 global collaborators. The sample metadata nearly always contained a de-identified subject ID, COVID-19 status, age in years and sex. Where available, HLA class I and class II types were obtained from metadata supplied by the sample provider rather than from assay-based typing. Overall study outcomes, separate from this receptor: The quantity of clinical and demographic metadata differed by source and by participant and was supplied without curation.

Collaborating institutions collected whole blood in K2EDTA tubes following their own protocols. For TCRbeta analysis, collaborator samples were shipped as frozen whole blood, as isolated PBMCs, or as DNA extracted from either sample type. The TCR originated in a man between 18 and 29 years old with active or convalescent COVID-19. The sequenced sample consisted of peripheral blood.

The DNA sequence follows: TGTGCCAGCAGTCCGGGACTAGCGTTATTGGATGAGCAGTTCTTC. This translates into CASSPGLALLDEQFF. The sequence links TRBV28 to TRBJ2-1, with 10 central nucleotides matching TRBD2. V loses 5 bases at its end and J loses 8 bases; junction bases beyond the gene matches: 9. As encoded in the germline V gene, CDR1 is MDHEN while CDR2 is SYDVKM. From the cysteine through the phenylalanine, the CDR3 covers 15 amino acids. The entry retains the CDR3 DNA only, 45 bases that are in frame from base 1.